One and the same sample provided the 30 T cell receptor beta chains below, sequenced in a study of cytomegalovirus exposure and HLA in healthy donors. The repertoire was sequenced with immunoSEQ multiplex PCR; TCRdb's copy has only in-frame clones and lacks some. The sample has under 250,000 clones, about 86% seen once; the top ten hold roughly 2.5%. Input material: PBMCs. The receptors here all came from a man aged 18 to 29 in good health and CMV-seronegative.

This clone is a singleton in its sample. J is TRBJ2-7 and V is TRBV5-8; TRBD1 agrees at 7 bases. V lost 2 bases and J lost 7; bases outside the gene matches: 6. Germline CDR1 reads SGHTS; CDR2 reads YDEGEE. There are 13 residues in the CDR3. The CDR3 loop is CASSLQGSGEQYF. CDR3 coding DNA: TGTGCCAGCAGCTTACAGGGGTCGGGAGAGCAGTACTTC.

This chain joins TRBV7-6 and TRBJ2-1; maybe TRBD2 (7 bases). The length of the CDR3 is 18 residues. The V end was cut by 4 bases, the J end by 6 bases, with 25 bases between. Germline values: CDR1 SGHVS, CDR2 FNYEAQ. Here the CDR3 reads CASSSRTGRGRRSNEQFF. As DNA, the CDR3 is TGTGCCAGCAGCTCCCGGACTGGGCGGGGGCGCCGGTCCAATGAGCAGTTCTTC.

The rearrangement links TRBV11-3 to TRBJ1-1, with unresolved D. The ends were cut back, 2 bases at V and 0 bases at J, with 4 bases in the middle. Germline loops: CDR1 SGHNT, CDR2 YENEEA. This CDR3 contains 13 residues. The CDR3 is CASSLQMNTEAFF. DNA for the CDR3: TGTGCCAGCAGCTTACAGATGAACACTGAAGCTTTCTTT.

V and J are TRBV1 and TRBJ2-4; TRBD2 is taken as the D call from the table, unchecked against the DNA. TRBV1 is recorded as a pseudogene. CDR3 size: 13 residues. The CDR3 here is CTSSQIAASIQYF. Written as DNA, the CDR3 is TGCACCAGCAGCCAAATAGCGGCGAGCATTCAGTACTTC.

This clone was seen a few times. V and J are TRBV7-8 and TRBJ1-1; no reliable D call. The CDR3 sequence is 13 residues long. From germline, CDR1 is SGHVS and CDR2 FQNEAQ. V gave up 5 bases and J gave up 4 bases, with 11 bases separating them. For the CDR3, the DNA is TGTGCCAGCAGCCCCATTGCGGGCACTGAAGCTTTCTTT. It translates to CASSPIAGTEAFF. Supplemented by reference TRBV7-8 and TRBJ1-1, the full variable domain reads GAGVSQSPRYKVAKRGQDVALRCDPISGHVSLFWYQQALGQGPEFLTYFQNEAQLDKSGLPSDRFFAERPEGSVSTLKIQRTQQEDSAVYLCASSPIAGTEAFFGQGTRLTVV.

The V gene is TRBV6-5, the J gene TRBJ2-1, with 15 bases fitting TRBD2. CDR1 is MNHEY, CDR2 SVGAGI, per germline. The CDR3 spans 14 residues. The V gene end was trimmed by 6 bases and the J gene end by 9 bases; junction bases not matched to a gene: 3. The CDR3 spells CASSGLAGGGEQFF. DNA of the CDR3: TGTGCCAGCAGCGGACTAGCGGGAGGGGGTGAGCAGTTCTTC.

The chain employs TRBV5-1 and TRBJ2-3; 9 positions agree with TRBD2. V shed 1 base, J shed 8 bases, and the junction held 5 bases outside the gene matches. From germline, CDR1 is SGHRS and CDR2 YFSETQ. This CDR3 spans 14 amino acids. CDR3 in DNA: TGCGCCAGCAGCTTGAACCTAGCGGGGCGTACGCAGTATTTT. The encoded protein is CASSLNLAGRTQYF.

The genes are TRBV4-1 and TRBJ2-6, with 9 bases lining up with TRBD1. Germline V gene data show CDR1 as MGHRA and CDR2 as YSYEKL. The CDR3 spans 17 residues. V was clipped by 5 bases and J by 0 bases; unmatched bases: 5. The CDR3 nucleotides read TGCGCCAGCAGCAGGGGACAGGGAGTCTCTGGGGCCAACGTCCTGACTTTC. Protein sequence: CASSRGQGVSGANVLTF.

CDR3 coding DNA: TGTGCCAGCAGACTTCTTCCGGGACAGGTCTATGAGCAGTTCTTC. It yields the protein CASRLLPGQVYEQFF. The V and J genes are TRBV2 and TRBJ2-1; 8 bases line up with TRBD1. The CDR3 totals 15 residues. Germline lookup yields CDR1 SNHLY and CDR2 FYNNEI. J was trimmed by 8 bases and V by 6 bases; bases with no gene match: 12.

The V and J genes are TRBV28 and TRBJ1-2; TRBD1 matches at 8 bases. Trimming removed 5 bases from V and 1 base from J; junction bases left unmatched: 12. Germline CDR1 reads MDHEN; CDR2 reads SYDVKM. This CDR3 is built from 17 residues. CDR3 loop: CASSPSLGQDDNYGYTF. Here the CDR3 DNA reads TGTGCCAGCAGTCCTAGCCTGGGACAGGACGATAACTATGGCTACACCTTC.

This clone was seen a few times. The chain couples TRBV7-7 to TRBJ2-1, with TRBD2 as a possible D gene (5 bases). The CDR3 is 13 amino acids. The V end was cut by 5 bases, the J end by 6 bases, with 11 bases between. Germline V CDR1 and CDR2: SSHAT, FNYEAQ (reference sequence). Written as DNA, the CDR3 is TGTGCCAGCAGCCCATCTAGCATCAATGAGCAGTTCTTC. This translates into CASSPSSINEQFF.

The chain joins TRBV28 to TRBJ2-3; weak D call: TRBD1 (5 bases). Trimming removed 3 bases at V and 1 base at J, with 11 bases between. Germline-derived CDR1 and CDR2 are MDHEN and SYDVKM. The CDR3 is made up of 15 amino acids. Here the CDR3 reads CASSLDTGRTDTQYF. CDR3 sequence (DNA): TGTGCCAGCAGTTTGGACACAGGACGCACAGATACGCAGTATTTT. Combining the CDR3 with reference TRBV28 and TRBJ2-3 gives the whole variable domain DVKVTQSSRYLVKRTGEKVFLECVQDMDHENMFWYRQDPGLGLRLIYFSYDVKMKEKGDIPEGYSVSREKKERFSLILESASTNQTSMYLCASSLDTGRTDTQYFGPGTRLTVL.

The chain employs TRBV4-1 and TRBJ2-7, with TRBD1 matching 7 bases. V dropped 3 bases and J dropped 0; count of bases not matched to a gene: 8. Germline V gene lookup returns CDR1 MGHRA and CDR2 YSYEKL. The CDR3 is 16 amino acids. CDR3: CASSHITGVSSYEQYF. CDR3 coding DNA: TGCGCCAGCAGCCATATAACAGGGGTCAGCTCCTACGAGCAGTACTTC.

The rearrangement links TRBV28 to TRBJ1-5; a possible D gene is TRBD1 (5 bases). With 6 bases removed from V and 6 bases from J, the gap between germline ends came to 18 bases. This CDR3 is built from 15 residues. Germline V gene sequence: CDR1 MDHEN, CDR2 SYDVKM. The CDR3 loop reads CASSESGRQGQPQHF. The CDR3 nucleotides read TGTGCCAGCAGCGAAAGTGGGCGCCAGGGTCAGCCCCAGCATTTT.

In its sample, this clone was seen a few times. V is TRBV19 and J is TRBJ1-1; TRBD1 matches 12 bases. Trimming cost V 8 bases and J 5 bases; bases outside gene matches: 3. Germline assignment: CDR1 LNHDA and CDR2 SQIVND (reference sequence). The CDR3 consists of 13 residues. This CDR3 reads CASGTGGRTEAFF. The CDR3 DNA is TGTGCCAGTGGGACAGGGGGCAGGACTGAAGCTTTCTTT.

The rearrangement links TRBV11-2 to TRBJ2-2; TRBD1 matches at 7 bases. The V gene end was trimmed by 4 bases and the J gene end by 2 bases; junction bases not matched to a gene: 4. CDR1 is SGHAT, CDR2 FQNNGV, per germline. The CDR3 is 15 amino acids. The CDR3 nucleotides read TGTGCCAGCAGCTACCGGGACAGAAACACCGGGGAGCTGTTTTTT. As protein: CASSYRDRNTGELFF.

The rearrangement links TRBV28 to TRBJ2-3, with TRBD2 matching 7 bases. Germline V gene lookup returns CDR1 MDHEN and CDR2 SYDVKM. This CDR3 has 17 amino acids. V shed 3 bases, J shed 3 bases, and the junction held 12 bases outside the gene matches. Written as DNA, the CDR3 is TGTGCCAGCAGTTTCCCACTTCGGGCTAGCGGTACAGATACGCAGTATTTT. Protein: CASSFPLRASGTDTQYF.

This chain uses TRBV2 with TRBJ2-3; TRBD2 aligns across 8 bases. This CDR3 has 14 residues. CDR1 SNHLY and CDR2 FYNNEI come from the germline V gene. J was trimmed by 6 bases and V by 8 bases; bases with no gene match: 10. The CDR3 coding sequence is TGTGCCAGCGACGTAGCGGGGAGCGGTGATACGCAGTATTTT. Its translation: CASDVAGSGDTQYF.

The chain couples TRBV9 to TRBJ1-4; 8 bases fit TRBD1. V was pared by 1 base and J by 8 bases, with 7 bases of the junction left unmatched. The CDR3 sequence is 15 residues long. The germline CDR1 and CDR2 sequences are SGDLS and YYNGEE. DNA for the CDR3: TGTGCCAGCAGCGTATTCGGACAGGGCGGGGAAAAACTGTTTTTT. Translating it yields CASSVFGQGGEKLFF.

The CDR3 region has the DNA TGTGCCAGCAGCCCCCGTGACTCATCACCCCTCCACTTT. Translating it yields CASSPRDSSPLHF. V and J are TRBV9 and TRBJ1-6; D is unresolved. V lost 4 bases to trimming and J lost 10 bases, with 12 bases between them. CDR3 length: 13 residues. Germline CDR1 and CDR2: SGDLS and YYNGEE.

V usage is TRBV10-3 and J usage is TRBJ2-5; 8 positions agree with TRBD1. V lost 10 bases and J lost 3; bases outside the gene matches: 4. Germline assignment: CDR1 ENHRY and CDR2 SYGVKD. The CDR3 spans 12 residues. CDR3 region: CATRTGKETQYF. Here the CDR3 DNA reads TGTGCCACCCGGACAGGGAAAGAGACCCAGTACTTC.

The chain joins TRBV7-8 to TRBJ1-6; tentative D call: TRBD1 (5 bases). V lost 5 bases and J lost 0, with 20 bases in between. CDR1 and CDR2 (germline): SGHVS, FQNEAQ. This CDR3 is 19 amino acids long. This CDR3 is CASSISRGLSISYNSPLHF. CDR3 sequence (DNA): TGTGCCAGCAGCATTAGTAGGGGCCTATCTATCTCCTATAATTCACCCCTCCACTTT.

This rearrangement joins TRBV6-5 to TRBJ1-6, with unresolved D. The length of the CDR3 is 14 residues. Trimming took 0 bases from V and 10 from J, leaving 10 bases between them. CDR1 MNHEY and CDR2 SVGAGI come from the germline V gene. Written as DNA, the CDR3 is TGTGCCAGCAGTTACTCGGGGAGATGGTCACCCCTCCACTTT. It is translated as CASSYSGRWSPLHF.

This rearrangement joins TRBV6-1 to TRBJ2-5, with a tentative D call TRBD1 (6 bases). The CDR3 sequence is 16 residues long. V lost 3 bases, J lost 4 bases, and 18 bases lay in between. Looked up from germline, CDR1 is MNHNS and CDR2 is SASEGT. CDR3 region: CASSDPYRVRGETQYF. The DNA of the CDR3 is TGTGCCAGCAGTGACCCGTACAGGGTGAGGGGAGAGACCCAGTACTTC.

This rearrangement joins TRBV6-5 to TRBJ1-1; 7 bases line up with TRBD1. The V gene end was trimmed by 6 bases and the J gene end by 1 base; junction bases not matched to a gene: 8. The germline V gene encodes CDR1 MNHEY and CDR2 SVGAGI. The CDR3 runs to 15 residues. This CDR3 is CASSKSGQANTEAFF. In nucleotides, the CDR3 is TGTGCCAGCAGCAAATCCGGACAGGCGAACACTGAAGCTTTCTTT.

The chain couples TRBV5-1 to TRBJ2-2; 7 bases fit TRBD1. From germline, CDR1 is SGHRS and CDR2 YFSETQ. The CDR3 has 15 residues. Germline trimming cut 2 bases from V and 2 bases from J; bases unmatched to any gene: 3. CDR3 sequence reads: CASSFRDSNTGELFF. The DNA for the CDR3 is TGCGCCAGCAGCTTCAGGGACAGCAACACCGGGGAGCTGTTTTTT.

V is TRBV15 and J is TRBJ2-7; D is undetermined. From germline, CDR1 is LNHNV and CDR2 YYDKDF (reference sequence). This CDR3 is 15 amino acids long. Deletions cut 0 bases from V and 2 bases from J, with 11 bases between. Here the CDR3 DNA reads TGTGCCACCAGCAGAGAATGGCAGGCGACCTACGAGCAGTACTTC. Translating it yields CATSREWQATYEQYF.

The chain links TRBV9 to TRBJ2-1; 7 nucleotides line up with TRBD2. The CDR3 is made up of 13 amino acids. V shed 3 bases and J 9 bases; nucleotides not matched to a gene: 6. CDR1 SGDLS and CDR2 YYNGEE come from the germline V gene. As DNA, the CDR3 is TGTGCCAGCAGCGCGGGCGGGGAGGGTGAGCAGTTCTTC. Amino acids: CASSAGGEGEQFF. The entire variable domain, with the rest obtained from reference TRBV9 and TRBJ2-1, is as follows: DSGVTQTPKHLITATGQRVTLRCSPRSGDLSVYWYQQSLDQGLQFLIQYYNGEERAKGNILERFSAQQFPDLHSELNLSSLELGDSALYFCASSAGGEGEQFFGPGTRLTVL.

This chain joins TRBV4-2 and TRBJ2-5; a possible D gene is TRBD1 (6 bases). Germline V gives CDR1 LGHNA, CDR2 YNFKEQ. V lost 0 bases to trimming and J lost 4 bases, with 9 bases between them. The CDR3 is 14 residues long. The CDR3 DNA reads as TGTGCCAGCAGCCAAGACCAGGGGCGAGAGACCCAGTACTTC. This encodes CASSQDQGRETQYF.

The DNA of the CDR3 is TGTGCCAGCAGTTTACCCACAGGGGACTTCTTCTACGAGCAGTACTTC. Translation: CASSLPTGDFFYEQYF. The chain joins TRBV28 to TRBJ2-7; possibly TRBD1 for D (7 bases). Looked up from germline, CDR1 is MDHEN and CDR2 is SYDVKM. V lost 2 bases to trimming and J lost 3 bases, with 17 bases between them. The CDR3 covers 16 residues.